This T cell receptor (beta chain) was recovered during a study of blood T cell repertoires in COVID-19. Study at large: From the United States, Italy and Spain came samples of acute and convalescent COVID-19. Nucleic acid was either cDNA or gDNA, and it came from T cells, B-cell-depleted T cells, or PBMCs.

Per the original data handling: Nucleated cell number was recorded as an estimate derived from reference gene primer amplification. Measured with immunoSEQ multiplex PCR; TCRdb has only the in-frame clones, and not every one. V and J calls and clone size are those listed in that table; D and trimming were worked out from the DNA. This sample has over 65,000 clones; over 85% occur once, and the top ten carry over 4%. Germline CDR1 MRHNA, CDR2 SNTAGT. The CDR3 extends over 21 amino acids. The germline V and J ends were trimmed by 0 bases and 6 bases, with 30 bases remaining between them. The specimen was peripheral blood. This sequence joins TRBV6-4 and TRBJ1-5, with D maybe TRBD1 (5 bases). The TCR comes from a man aged 50-60 years with active COVID-19. This chain's CDR3 is CASSDSNLIGGKDGEVQPQHF. CDR3 DNA: TGTGCCAGCAGTGACTCGAATTTGATCGGGGGTAAAGACGGCGAGGTTCAGCCCCAGCATTTT.